What follows are 4 T cell receptor beta chains derived from one specimen sequenced in a study of blood T cell repertoires in COVID-19. Clones were read by immunoSEQ multiplex PCR, and TCRdb kept only the in-frame ones, dropping some. The repertoire includes more than 35,000 clones, 88% of them detected once, and about 35% sits in the top ten. The sample taken for sequencing was peripheral blood. All receptors derive from a man aged 70 or older with active COVID-19.

This clone turned up a few times. The rearrangement joins TRBV7-2 to TRBJ2-7; 7 nucleotides match TRBD1. V trimming: 4 bases; J trimming: 2 bases; junction bases outside the gene matches: 5. The V gene's germline CDR1 is SGHTA and CDR2 FQGNSA. The CDR3 covers 14 residues. CDR3 sequence (DNA): TGTGCCAGCAGCTCAGACAGGGCCCCCTACGAGCAGTACTTC. Residues: CASSSDRAPYEQYF.

This clone was seen once. V usage is TRBV7-9 and J usage is TRBJ2-7, with TRBD2 matching over 7 bases. This CDR3 contains 15 residues. The V gene's germline CDR1 is SEHNR and CDR2 FQNEAQ (reference sequence). V dropped 1 base and J dropped 4; count of bases not matched to a gene: 7. CDR3 region: CASSLVGGGKYEQYF. CDR3 DNA sequence: TGTGCCAGCAGCTTAGTTGGGGGAGGGAAGTACGAGCAGTACTTC.

The chain recombines TRBV24-1 with TRBJ1-2, with a tentative D call TRBD1 (6 bases). This CDR3 comprises 13 residues. Between the trimmed V and J ends, which lost 3 bases and 6 bases, there was a span of 10 bases. Germline V gives CDR1 KGHDR, CDR2 SFDVKD. DNA of the CDR3: TGTGCCACCAGTGATCGACAGGTGAATGGCTACACCTTC. Translation: CATSDRQVNGYTF.

This clone was observed a single time. CDR3 sequence: CASSLPLGRTEAFF. CDR3 DNA sequence: TGTGCCAGCAGTCTGCCGCTAGGTAGGACTGAAGCTTTCTTT. The chain uses TRBV28 and TRBJ1-1; D is unresolved. V was clipped by 5 bases and J by 5 bases, with 15 bases between them. Germline V gives CDR1 MDHEN, CDR2 SYDVKM. The CDR3 extends over 14 amino acids.